Below, one T cell receptor beta chain is given with its context. Deliveries were elective term cesareans at roughly 35-41 weeks, with no labor or membrane rupture. This sample was taken from a study of naive CD8 T cells in extremely preterm neonates. Method: immunoSEQ multiplex PCR; TCRdb's copy keeps in-frame clones and lacks some. The sample carries approximately 7,500 clones, about 98% recorded once. The germline CDR1 and CDR2 sequences are SGHKS and YYEKEE (reference sequence). The CDR3 runs 16 residues. J was trimmed by 4 bases and V by 0 bases; bases with no gene match: 6. The origin of this receptor is a newborn in good health. The sequenced material came from naive CD8+ T cells from cord blood. This chain links TRBV5-5 with TRBJ2-2, with TRBD2 identical over 7 bases. CDR3 loop: CASSLGGLVRTGELFF. The CDR3 nucleotides are TGTGCCAGCAGCTTGGGCGGACTAGTACGCACCGGGGAGCTGTTTTTT.